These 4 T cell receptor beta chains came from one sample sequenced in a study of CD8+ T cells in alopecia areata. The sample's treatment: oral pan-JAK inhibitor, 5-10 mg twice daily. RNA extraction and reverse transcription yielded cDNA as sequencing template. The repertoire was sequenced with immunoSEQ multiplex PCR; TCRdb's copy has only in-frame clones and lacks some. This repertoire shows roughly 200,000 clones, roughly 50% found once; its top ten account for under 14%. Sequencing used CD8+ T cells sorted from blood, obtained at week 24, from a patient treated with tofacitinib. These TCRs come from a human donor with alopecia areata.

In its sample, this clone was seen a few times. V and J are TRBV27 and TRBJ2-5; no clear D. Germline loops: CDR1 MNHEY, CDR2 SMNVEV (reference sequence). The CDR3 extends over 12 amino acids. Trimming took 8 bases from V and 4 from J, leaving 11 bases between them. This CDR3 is CASGGLGETQYF. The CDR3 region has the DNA TGTGCCAGCGGTGGCCTCGGAGAGACCCAGTACTTC.

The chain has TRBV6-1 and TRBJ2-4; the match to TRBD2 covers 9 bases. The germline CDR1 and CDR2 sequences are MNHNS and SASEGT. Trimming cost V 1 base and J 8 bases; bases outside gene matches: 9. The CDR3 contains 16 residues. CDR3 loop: CASSEVVSGGRDIQYF. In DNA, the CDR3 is TGTGCCAGCAGTGAAGTGGTTAGCGGGGGCCGGGACATTCAGTACTTC.

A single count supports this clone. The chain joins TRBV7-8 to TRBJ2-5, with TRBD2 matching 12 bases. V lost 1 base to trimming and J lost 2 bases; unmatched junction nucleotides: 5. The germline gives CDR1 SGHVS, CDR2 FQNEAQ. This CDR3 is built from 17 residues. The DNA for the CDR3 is TGTGCCAGCAGCTTAGTACTAGCGGGGGGATGGCAAGAGACCCAGTACTTC. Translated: CASSLVLAGGWQETQYF.

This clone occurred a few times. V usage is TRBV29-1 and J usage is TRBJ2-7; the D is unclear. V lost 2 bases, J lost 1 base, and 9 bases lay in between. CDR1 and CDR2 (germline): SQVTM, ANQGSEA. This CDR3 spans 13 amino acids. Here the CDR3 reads CSVEWSGSYEQYF. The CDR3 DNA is TGCAGCGTTGAATGGTCCGGATCCTACGAGCAGTACTTC.